This passage covers 27 T cell receptor beta chains from one sample sequenced in a study of Ad26.COV2.S vaccination and SARS-CoV-2 variants. Repertoires were generated with immunoSEQ multiplex PCR, while TCRdb's copy carries only in-frame clones and drops some. In the table there are around 270,000 clones, around 88% of which are singletons. This sample's treatment: 19 received Ad26.COV2.S at low or high dose, single or two shots; about 5 received placebo; per-sample allocation not given. The study sampled participants on day 63 after the first vaccine or placebo injection. Sample: peripheral blood, taken in a trial of Ad26.COV2.S vaccine versus placebo. These receptors were taken from a person between 18 and 59 years old who received the Ad26.COV2.S COVID-19 vaccine or a placebo.

The CDR3 DNA reads TGCGCCAGCAGCCATGATTACAGGGGATCCTACGAGCAGTACTTC. As protein: CASSHDYRGSYEQYF. The V and J genes are TRBV4-3 and TRBJ2-7, with TRBD1 matching over 7 bases. CDR1 is LGHNA and CDR2 is YSLEER in the germline V gene. CDR3 length: 15 amino acids. Losses at the gene ends were 3 bases for V and 1 base for J; bases not matched to a gene: 6.

J is TRBJ2-1 and V is TRBV5-1; the match to TRBD2 covers 7 bases. This CDR3 is 15 amino acids long. Germline lookup yields CDR1 SGHRS and CDR2 YFSETQ. Losses at the gene ends were 0 bases for V and 7 bases for J; bases not matched to a gene: 7. The CDR3 nucleotides are TGCGCCAGCAGCTTGGGGTGGGAGGGATGGAATGAGCAGTTCTTC. It yields the protein CASSLGWEGWNEQFF.

The chain has TRBV9 and TRBJ1-6; 7 bases are a match to TRBD1. Germline V CDR1 and CDR2: SGDLS, YYNGEE. The CDR3 consists of 17 residues. V dropped 4 bases and J dropped 4; count of bases not matched to a gene: 11. The CDR3 spells CASSPGEGARYNSPLHF. For the CDR3, the DNA is TGTGCCAGCAGCCCTGGGGAGGGGGCGCGTTATAATTCACCCCTCCACTTT.

V is TRBV30 and J is TRBJ2-3, with TRBD2 as a possible D gene (7 bases). CDR1 and CDR2 (germline): GTSNPN, SVGIG (reference sequence). Trimming took off 7 bases at V and 7 bases at J, with 21 bases between the two ends. The CDR3 runs to 14 residues. The CDR3 region is CASRGGARGNTQYF. In DNA form, the CDR3 reads TGTGCCTCGCGAGGGGGGGCCCGGGGGAATACGCAGTATTTT.

V is TRBV12-3 or TRBV12-4 and J is TRBJ2-7; D gene ambiguous. This CDR3 is 12 amino acids long. V was pared by 5 bases and J by 0 bases, with 5 bases between. For the CDR3, the DNA is TGTGCCAGCAGTCCAAGCTCCTACGAGCAGTACTTC. Translation gives CASSPSSYEQYF.

The chain combines TRBV20-1 with TRBJ2-1; 7 bases match TRBD1. The V and J ends lost 3 bases and 5 bases, in that order; junction bases with no gene match: 7. The germline V gene has CDR1 DFQATT and CDR2 SNEGSKA (reference sequence). This CDR3 region has 14 residues. The chain's CDR3 is CSASRGQHNNEQFF. The CDR3, as DNA: TGCAGTGCTAGTAGGGGACAGCACAACAATGAGCAGTTCTTC.

The chain employs TRBV24-1 and TRBJ1-2; no clear D. This CDR3 comprises 13 residues. Between the trimmed V and J ends, which lost 4 bases and 6 bases, there was a span of 11 bases. Germline loops: CDR1 KGHDR, CDR2 SFDVKD. CDR3 amino acids: CATSERKFNGYTF. CDR3 in DNA: TGTGCCACCAGTGAACGTAAATTTAATGGCTACACCTTC.

This clone came up once. The gene calls are TRBV18 and TRBJ2-1, with TRBD2 matching over 10 bases. The germline CDR1 and CDR2 sequences are KGHSH and LQKENI. With V trimmed by 2 bases and J by 0 bases, 13 bases remained unmatched. The CDR3 is 20 residues long. In nucleotides, the CDR3 is TGTGCCAGCTCACCAGTTTCAAAGATAAGCGGGAGGGCCTCCTACAATGAGCAGTTCTTC. Encoded protein: CASSPVSKISGRASYNEQFF.

V is TRBV4-2 and J is TRBJ1-3; no clear D. The germline V and J ends were trimmed by 0 bases and 0 bases, with 9 bases remaining between them. There are 16 residues in the CDR3. In germline, CDR1 is LGHNA, CDR2 YNFKEQ. The chain's CDR3 is CASSQDLRTSGNTIYF. In DNA form, the CDR3 reads TGTGCCAGCAGCCAAGATTTACGGACCTCTGGAAACACCATATATTTT.

The chain has TRBV19 and TRBJ2-1; D gene uncertain. The V gene's germline CDR1 is LNHDA and CDR2 SQIVND (reference sequence). Between the trimmed V and J ends, which lost 1 base and 0 bases, there was a span of 7 bases. This CDR3 is built from 15 residues. In DNA, the CDR3 is TGTGCCAGTAGTATAGGGTCCAGCTCCTACAATGAGCAGTTCTTC. Residues: CASSIGSSSYNEQFF. Using reference TRBV19 and TRBJ2-1 for the parts outside the CDR3, the full variable domain is DGGITQSPKYLFRKEGQNVTLSCEQNLNHDAMYWYRQDPGQGLRLIYYSQIVNDFQKGDIAEGYSVSREKKESFPLTVTSAQKNPTAFYLCASSIGSSSYNEQFFGPGTRLTVL.

The rearrangement uses TRBV14 and TRBJ2-1; D may be TRBD1 (5 bases). Trimming took off 1 base at V and 4 bases at J, with 14 bases between the two ends. The germline V gene encodes CDR1 SGHDN and CDR2 FVKESK. CDR3 length: 16 amino acids. CDR3 in amino acids: CASSQGIRAVYNEQFF. The CDR3 DNA reads TGTGCCAGCAGCCAAGGAATCAGGGCAGTATACAATGAGCAGTTCTTC.

This chain joins TRBV18 and TRBJ1-1, with no clear D. The ends were cut back, 3 bases at V and 1 base at J, with 9 bases in the middle. CDR1 is KGHSH and CDR2 is LQKENI in the germline V gene. The CDR3 length is 14 residues. This chain's CDR3 is CASSPLQENTEAFF. Here the CDR3 DNA reads TGTGCCAGCTCACCTTTACAAGAGAACACTGAAGCTTTCTTT.

CDR3 DNA sequence: TGTGCCAGCAGTCTATTCGGGATAGACACGAATGAGCAGTTCTTC. This sequence encodes CASSLFGIDTNEQFF. The chain recombines TRBV27 with TRBJ2-1; D perhaps matches TRBD2 (5 bases). The germline V and J ends were trimmed by 5 bases and 7 bases, with 18 bases remaining between them. Germline V gene sequence: CDR1 MNHEY, CDR2 SMNVEV (reference sequence). The CDR3 consists of 15 residues.

This chain uses TRBV18 with TRBJ1-1, with D unclear. Trimming took 3 bases from V and 3 from J, leaving 17 bases between them. The CDR3 extends over 16 amino acids. Germline CDR1 reads KGHSH; CDR2 reads LQKENI. The CDR3 nucleotides read TGTGCCAGCTCACCGACTCCGGGCCGCAAGGACACTGAAGCTTTCTTT. Residues: CASSPTPGRKDTEAFF.

V usage is TRBV4-2 and J usage is TRBJ2-1; 14 bases line up with TRBD2. The germline V gene has CDR1 LGHNA and CDR2 YNFKEQ. Trimming removed 2 bases from V and 8 bases from J; junction bases left unmatched: 8. The CDR3 spans 17 residues. The CDR3 sequence is CASSQSRLAGGPDEQFF. The CDR3 region has the DNA TGTGCCAGCAGCCAAAGCCGACTAGCGGGAGGGCCCGATGAGCAGTTCTTC.

The rearrangement joins TRBV19 to TRBJ2-3; 8 nucleotides align to TRBD2. Germline trimming cut 6 bases from V and 3 bases from J; bases unmatched to any gene: 8. CDR1 and CDR2 from the germline V gene are LNHDA and SQIVND (reference sequence). The CDR3 covers 15 residues. CDR3 residues: CASRDLAGGTDTQYF. The CDR3 region has the DNA TGTGCCAGTAGGGATTTGGCGGGGGGAACAGATACGCAGTATTTT.

The chain's CDR3 is CAISETQGFTGELFF. The CDR3, as DNA: TGTGCCATCAGTGAGACGCAGGGTTTCACCGGGGAGCTGTTTTTT. This chain links TRBV10-3 with TRBJ2-2; a possible D gene is TRBD1 (5 bases). Trimming took 2 bases from V and 4 from J, leaving 11 bases between them. The CDR3 loop spans 15 amino acids. Germline V gene sequence: CDR1 ENHRY, CDR2 SYGVKD.

The genes are TRBV5-5 and TRBJ2-1; 10 nucleotides line up with TRBD1. Germline CDR1 reads SGHKS; CDR2 reads YYEKEE (reference sequence). The V gene end was trimmed by 4 bases and the J gene end by 5 bases; junction bases not matched to a gene: 9. This CDR3 region has 16 residues. The DNA of the CDR3 is TGTGCCAGCAGCCATTCGCAGGGACAGGGGAACAATGAGCAGTTCTTC. Protein: CASSHSQGQGNNEQFF.

This chain uses TRBV7-9 with TRBJ2-2, with unresolved D. This CDR3 has 14 amino acids. Germline CDR1 SEHNR, CDR2 FQNEAQ (reference sequence). V was pared by 0 bases and J by 1 base, with 3 bases between. CDR3 nucleotides: TGTGCCAGCAGCTTAGCAGGGAACACCGGGGAGCTGTTTTTT. Translation gives CASSLAGNTGELFF.

The chain recombines TRBV4-3 with TRBJ2-5; 7 bases are a match to TRBD2. The CDR3 has 15 residues. With V trimmed by 1 base and J by 4 bases, 6 bases remained unmatched. Germline CDR1 is LGHNA and CDR2 is YSLEER. For the CDR3, the DNA is TGCGCCAGCAGCCAAGGGCAGGGAGGGCGAGAGACCCAGTACTTC. It yields the protein CASSQGQGGRETQYF.

V usage is TRBV5-1 and J usage is TRBJ2-1; 12 nucleotides align to TRBD2. There are 17 residues in the CDR3. V lost 0 bases, J lost 3 bases, and 4 bases stayed unmatched. CDR1 and CDR2 from the germline V gene are SGHRS and YFSETQ. DNA for the CDR3: TGCGCCAGCAGCTTGGCGCCTAGCGGGGGGGTCTACAATGAGCAGTTCTTC. Its translation is CASSLAPSGGVYNEQFF.

This rearrangement joins TRBV7-9 to TRBJ1-2, with a possible D match to TRBD1 (5 bases). The V gene lost 3 bases and the J gene lost 9 bases, with 11 bases spanning the gap. CDR1 is SEHNR and CDR2 is FQNEAQ in the germline V gene (reference sequence). The CDR3 is 12 amino acids. The CDR3 coding sequence is TGTGCCAGCAGCTTTTCCGGGGGGAGCTACACCTTC. This encodes CASSFSGGSYTF.

This clone was detected only once. The chain couples TRBV3-1 (or the pseudogene TRBV3-2) to TRBJ2-2; possible D gene TRBD2, 6 bases. This CDR3 is 15 amino acids long. Germline values: CDR1 LGHDT, CDR2 YNNKEL (reference sequence). The germline V and J ends were trimmed by 0 bases and 7 bases, with 12 bases remaining between them. DNA for the CDR3: TGTGCCAGCAGCCAAGATTTGGAGGAGGGCGGGGAGCTGTTTTTT. Its translation: CASSQDLEEGGELFF.

This clone appeared a few times. The gene calls are TRBV7-9 and TRBJ2-1; TRBD2 aligns across 8 bases. Germline V gene data show CDR1 as SEHNR and CDR2 as FQNEAQ (reference sequence). J was trimmed by 9 bases and V by 5 bases; bases with no gene match: 12. This CDR3 comprises 15 residues. The CDR3, as DNA: TGTGCCAGCAGCGCCAGGGGAGCGGGAGTGTTTGAGCAGTTCTTC. This gives the protein CASSARGAGVFEQFF.

The chain employs TRBV23-1 and TRBJ2-7, with D perhaps TRBD2 (6 bases). TRBV23-1 qualifies as an ORF whose function is uncertain. The germline V and J ends were trimmed by 3 bases and 3 bases, with 24 bases remaining between them. This CDR3 has 18 residues. CDR3 loop: CASSHRGGWLAKYYEQYV. The CDR3 nucleotides are TGCGCCAGCAGTCATCGGGGTGGTTGGCTAGCGAAGTACTACGAGCAGTACGTC.

V gene TRBV15 combines with J gene TRBJ2-1; TRBD1 aligns across 9 bases. The CDR3 has 16 residues. Germline CDR1 is LNHNV and CDR2 is YYDKDF (reference sequence). The ends lost 0 bases at V and 8 bases at J; junction bases unmatched: 8. The CDR3 DNA reads TGTGCCACCAGCAGAGACCGGGACAGGGTGTATCATGAGCAGTTCTTC. Translated, it gives CATSRDRDRVYHEQFF.

CDR3 amino acids: CASSYGGQAGNTQYF. The CDR3 nucleotides are TGTGCCAGCAGTTACGGGGGACAGGCCGGGAATACGCAGTATTTT. The chain carries TRBV6-2 or TRBV6-3 and TRBJ2-3; 8 nucleotides align to TRBD1. Trimming cost V 2 bases and J 7 bases; bases outside gene matches: 8. Germline CDR1 is MNHEY and CDR2 is SVGEGT. This CDR3 region has 15 residues.